These T cell receptor beta chains were read from a single sample in a study of blood T cells in healthy people across ages. TCRdb passed the 5' RACE reads through MiXCR, listing each CDR3 protein once. The table has roughly 1,300,000 distinct CDR3 sequences, approximately 63% seen once. Material for sequencing was blood. The receptors here all came from a man between 18 and 35 years old in good health. The CDR3 runs from the conserved cysteine through the conserved F or W. A D gene is named only where the DNA matches it firmly. The size field is filled for only some rows; it gives once, few, many or a size class.

clone size	D gene	V gene	J gene	CDR3 DNA	CDR3 protein
NA	NA	TRBV20-1	TRBJ1-5	TGCAGTGCTAGTAGGGGCCAGGTGAGCAATCAGCCCCAGCATTTT	CSASRGQVSNQPQHF
NA	TRBD1	TRBV29-1	TRBJ2-7	TGCAGCGTCACAGGGGGCGCGGAGCACGAGCAGTACTTC	CSVTGGAEHEQYF
NA	TRBD1	TRBV3-1	TRBJ2-4	TGTGCCAGCAGCCAAGCCGGGACAGGGAGGAACATTCAGTACTTC	CASSQAGTGRNIQYF
NA	TRBD2	TRBV5-6	TRBJ2-5	TGTGCCAGCAGCTTGGAACTAGCGGGAGGGCCAGGGAATGAGCAGTACTTC	CASSLELAGGPGNEQYF
NA	NA	TRBV27	TRBJ1-4	TGCGCCAGCAGTCCCCCGACTAGGGAAAAACTGTTTTTT	CASSPPTREKLFF
NA	NA	TRBV6-2/TRBV6-3	TRBJ2-3	TGTGCCAGCAGGTCCGCTAGTCTCACAGATACGCAGTATTTT	CASRSASLTDTQYF
few	TRBD1	TRBV4-3	TRBJ2-5	TGCGCCAGCAGCCGAAATCGGGACAGCCAAGAGACCCAGTACTTC	CASSRNRDSQETQYF
NA	NA	TRBV12-3/TRBV12-4	TRBJ1-6	TGTGCCAGCAGTTTCGGGTTCAATTCACCCCTCCACTTT	CASSFGFNSPLHF
few	NA	TRBV29-1	TRBJ2-1	TGCAGCGTTGAGGGGGGCGAAAAGGTTTCCTACAATGAGCAGTTCTTC	CSVEGGEKVSYNEQFF
few	NA	TRBV20-1	TRBJ2-3	TGCAGTGCTAGCAGGTCTACGGGGACAGATACGCAGTATTTT	CSASRSTGTDTQYF
NA	NA	TRBV4-1	TRBJ2-7	TGCGCCAGCAGCCTTCGGACAGAAGAATACGAGCAGTACTTC	CASSLRTEEYEQYF
once	NA	TRBV5-1	TRBJ2-7	TGCGCCAGCCAAGACCAGACGAGCTCCTACGAGCAGTACTTC	CASQDQTSSYEQYF
few	NA	TRBV9	TRBJ2-2	TGTGCCAGCAACAGGGCTAGATTGAGCACCGGGGAGCTGTTTTTT	CASNRARLSTGELFF
few	NA	TRBV16	TRBJ2-7	TGTGCCAGCAGCCAATCGCAGGCGACCTACGAGCAGTACTTC	CASSQSQATYEQYF
NA	NA	TRBV25-1	TRBJ2-7	TGTGCCAGCAGTGAACTAAGTTTGTGGTACTTC	CASSELSLWYF
NA	NA	TRBV9	TRBJ2-5	TGTGCCAGCAGCGTAGGACAGCGGGTGTACCAAGAGACCCAGTACTTC	CASSVGQRVYQETQYF
NA	TRBD1	TRBV7-6	TRBJ1-4	TGTGCCAGCAGCTTTGATAGACAGGGAGAGGTTAATGAAAAACTGTTTTTT	CASSFDRQGEVNEKLFF
few	TRBD2	TRBV4-2	TRBJ2-3	TGTGCCAGCAGCCCTCTTAGGTTTGTGCTAGCGGGAGGCCCAGGTACGCAGTATTTT	CASSPLRFVLAGGPGTQYF
NA	NA	TRBV15	TRBJ2-3	TGTGCCACCAGCAGAGAGGTGGAGGCAGTGGGAGCAGATACGCAGTATTTT	CATSREVEAVGADTQYF
NA	NA	TRBV20-1	TRBJ2-3	TGCAGTGCCTTAACACAAGGGCGGGGAGGTACTTCAGATACGCAGTATTTT	CSALTQGRGGTSDTQYF
NA	NA	TRBV20-1	TRBJ2-4	TGCAGTGCTAGAGATGGGACCGACTTATACATTCAGTACTTC	CSARDGTDLYIQYF
NA	TRBD1	TRBV11-2	TRBJ2-7	TGTGCCAGCAGTGTGACAGGGGGAAGTAACGAGCAGTACTTC	CASSVTGGSNEQYF
NA	TRBD2	TRBV4-1	TRBJ2-5	TGCGCCAGCAGCCAACTCCGGGGGGACCAAGAGACCCAGTACTTC	CASSQLRGDQETQYF
NA	TRBD2	TRBV20-1	TRBJ2-1	TGCAGTGCTAGACCTACGACTAGCGGGGACTACAATGAGCAGTTCTTC	CSARPTTSGDYNEQFF
few	NA	TRBV20-1	TRBJ1-4	TGCAGTGTTCCAGACCCTGCAACTAATGAAAAACTGTTTTTT	CSVPDPATNEKLFF
NA	NA	TRBV28	TRBJ2-1	TGTGCCAGCAGTATTCGACTAGGTTCGGGCAATGAGCAGTTCTTC	CASSIRLGSGNEQFF
few	NA	TRBV12-3/TRBV12-4	TRBJ1-6	TGTGCCAGCAGCCCGGGGGGTATCTCCTATAATTCACCCCTCCACTTT	CASSPGGISYNSPLHF
NA	NA	TRBV20-1	TRBJ2-3	TGCAGTGCTAGAGATCTGGTGAGAGAAAGCACAGATACGCAGTATTTT	CSARDLVRESTDTQYF
NA	NA	TRBV6-2/TRBV6-3	TRBJ2-7	TGTGCCAGCAGGGGACTGCCCCTCTACGAGCAGTACTTC	CASRGLPLYEQYF
NA	NA	TRBV15	TRBJ1-2	TGTGCCACCAGCAGAGGGCCGCGGGAGACTAACTATGGCTACACCTTC	CATSRGPRETNYGYTF
once	TRBD1	TRBV20-1	TRBJ2-5	TGCAGTGCTAGACGTACAGGGGTAGAGACCCAGTACTTC	CSARRTGVETQYF
few	TRBD2	TRBV29-1	TRBJ2-1	TGCAGCGTCGCGGGACTAGCGGGAGTAGCAAGATACAATGAGCAGTTCTTC	CSVAGLAGVARYNEQFF
few	NA	TRBV27	TRBJ2-3	TGTGCCAGCAGTGTTCCTCCCCCAGATACGCAGTATTTT	CASSVPPPDTQYF
NA	TRBD2	TRBV5-1	TRBJ2-1	TGCGCCAGCAGCTGGCTAGCGGGACGTGACAATGAGCAGTTCTTC	CASSWLAGRDNEQFF
NA	NA	TRBV11-2	TRBJ1-6	TGTGCCAGCAGCTTAGTCCCCTCGGTTTTTTCCTATATCGATGGTGGTCATTCACCCCTCCACTTT	CASSLVPSVFSYIDGGHSPLHF
NA	NA	TRBV10-3	TRBJ2-7	TGTGCCATCAGTGAGTCCGGTGTAGGCGAGCAGTACTTC	CAISESGVGEQYF
NA	TRBD2	TRBV20-1	TRBJ2-3	TGCAGTGCTAGGAATGTGCTAGCGGGGAGCACAGATACGCAGTATTTT	CSARNVLAGSTDTQYF
few	NA	TRBV29-1	TRBJ2-7	TGCAGCGTTGAAAAGGGACATGAGTGGGACGAGCAGTACTTC	CSVEKGHEWDEQYF
NA	TRBD2	TRBV7-9	TRBJ2-4	TGTGCCAGCATACGGAGCGGGAAGTTTTGGAATGAGCAGTACTTC	CASIRSGKFWNEQYF
few	NA	TRBV29-1	TRBJ1-5	TGCAGCGTTGAGTGGGGGGCCGATCAGCCCCAGCATTTT	CSVEWGADQPQHF